A selection of T cell receptor beta chains follows, all from one sample in a study of tumor and adjacent non-tumor tissue in lung cancer. Each CDR3 protein is one row after TCRdb ran MiXCR on the multiplex PCR reads. The sample carries some 84,000 distinct CDR3 sequences, roughly two thirds recorded once. Sample: lung tumor tissue. The receptors were gathered from a man between 65 and 79 years old with non-small cell lung cancer. CDR3s include the opening cysteine and the closing phenylalanine or tryptophan. The order of the fields is V gene, J gene, D gene, clone size, CDR3 protein, CDR3 DNA. The D gene is left open where the match is weak. Clone size appears in some rows only: once, few, many, or a class for an expanded clone.

TRBV29-1	TRBJ1-2	TRBD1	few	CSVDQQDRRGYTF	TGCAGCGTTGACCAACAGGACAGGAGAGGCTACACCTTC
TRBV6-1	TRBJ1-5	TRBD1	NA	CVGRLGDRKYNQPQHF	TGTGTCGGCAGGCTGGGGGACAGGAAGTACAATCAGCCCCAGCATTTT
TRBV4-1	TRBJ2-6	TRBD1	NA	CASSQARTGISSGANVLTF	TGTGCCAGCAGCCAGGCCAGGACAGGGATTTCCTCTGGGGCCAACGTCCTGACTTTC
TRBV5-6	TRBJ2-7	TRBD1	NA	CIGSLTGTGTYERYF	TGTATCGGCAGCCTGACCGGGACAGGGACCTACGAGCGGTACTTC
TRBV5-8	TRBJ2-2	NA	many	CASSLGATRGGELFF	TGTGCCAGCAGCTTGGGAGCGACTCGGGGCGGGGAGCTGTTTTTT
TRBV6-5	TRBJ1-2	NA	NA	CANRRTRGNYGYTF	TGTGCCAACAGACGGACAAGGGGTAACTATGGCTACACCTTC
TRBV20-1	TRBJ2-7	NA	many	CSARDTRDMRYEQYF	TGCAGTGCTAGAGATACCCGGGACATGAGGTACGAGCAGTACTTC
TRBV4-1	TRBJ2-3	NA	many	CASSQDGSADTQYF	TGCGCCAGCAGCCAAGATGGTTCGGCAGATACGCAGTATTTT
TRBV11-2	TRBJ2-5	NA	NA	CASSRTRVGQETQYF	TGTGCCAGCAGCCGGACAAGGGTAGGCCAAGAGACCCAGTACTTC
TRBV20-1	TRBJ2-1	TRBD2	once	CSARDLGSSGDYDEQFF	TGCAGTGCTAGAGATCTTGGGAGTAGCGGGGACTACGATGAGCAGTTCTTC
TRBV30	TRBJ2-1	NA	many	CAWSVPNEQFF	TGTGCCTGGAGTGTCCCAAATGAGCAGTTCTTC